Following are 20 T cell receptor beta chains from one sample sequenced in a study of Ad26.COV2.S vaccination and SARS-CoV-2 variants. Treatment here: roughly 19 received Ad26.COV2.S at low or high dose, single or two shots; about 5 received placebo; per-sample allocation not given. Samples came from day 63 after the first vaccine or placebo injection. Here immunoSEQ multiplex PCR was the method, and the copy in TCRdb shows in-frame clones only, minus some. The table has fewer than 400,000 clones, roughly nine tenths seen once. The sequences come from peripheral blood, collected in a trial of Ad26.COV2.S vaccine versus placebo. The origin of the receptors is a person aged 18-60 years who received the Ad26.COV2.S COVID-19 vaccine or a placebo.

The rearrangement uses TRBV5-1 and TRBJ1-2, with D uncertain. CDR1 is SGHRS, CDR2 YFSETQ, per germline. Trimming stripped 3 bases from V and 8 bases from J, with 11 bases between. CDR3 length: 12 amino acids. CDR3 sequence reads: CASSWEKGGYTF. The CDR3 DNA sequence: TGCGCCAGCAGCTGGGAAAAGGGAGGCTACACCTTC.

The chain has TRBV6-5 and TRBJ1-2, with D uncertain. V was clipped by 6 bases and J by 10 bases, with 12 bases between them. Germline V lookup: CDR1 MNHEY, CDR2 SVGAGI. The CDR3 is 11 amino acids. In DNA form, the CDR3 reads TGTGCCAGCAGAGTCCAGTTGGTCTACACCTTC. As protein: CASRVQLVYTF.

The chain recombines TRBV28 with TRBJ1-6; D might be TRBD1 (6 bases). The germline V gene has CDR1 MDHEN and CDR2 SYDVKM. The CDR3 is 13 amino acids. V shed 3 bases and J shed 10 bases, with 10 bases lying between them. Written as DNA, the CDR3 is TGTGCCAGCAGTTTCAGGGGAAGCTCACCCCTCCACTTT. It translates to CASSFRGSSPLHF. Looking up the rest from reference TRBV28 and TRBJ1-6 gives the full variable domain: DVKVTQSSRYLVKRTGEKVFLECVQDMDHENMFWYRQDPGLGLRLIYFSYDVKMKEKGDIPEGYSVSREKKERFSLILESASTNQTSMYLCASSFRGSSPLHFGNGTRLTVT.

This chain links TRBV5-5 with TRBJ2-3; D not certain. CDR1 SGHKS and CDR2 YYEKEE come from the germline V gene (reference sequence). V was clipped by 4 bases and J by 4 bases, with 13 bases between them. The CDR3 totals 14 residues. This CDR3 is CASSGATGPDTQYF. As DNA, the CDR3 is TGTGCCAGCAGCGGTGCGACTGGCCCAGATACGCAGTATTTT.

V is TRBV19 and J is TRBJ1-4; maybe TRBD1 (6 bases). V shed 5 bases and J shed 7 bases, with 17 bases lying between them. Germline CDR1 reads LNHDA; CDR2 reads SQIVND (reference sequence). The CDR3 extends over 15 amino acids. The CDR3 nucleotides are TGTGCCAGTAGTGTACATCAGGGGTTTGGTGAAAAACTGTTTTTT. Translation gives CASSVHQGFGEKLFF.

This clone was detected only once. The rearrangement joins TRBV6-5 to TRBJ1-3; D remains ambiguous. This CDR3 is built from 15 residues. Trimming pared 6 bases from V and 0 bases from J, leaving 12 bases between. In germline, CDR1 is MNHEY, CDR2 SVGAGI. Here the CDR3 DNA reads TGTGCCAGCAGCTCCATCGGGAGCTCTGGAAACACCATATATTTT. Translating gives CASSSIGSSGNTIYF.

The rearrangement joins TRBV7-6 to TRBJ1-1; D gene ambiguous. This CDR3 comprises 13 residues. Trimming pared 5 bases from V and 5 bases from J, leaving 12 bases between. Germline values: CDR1 SGHVS, CDR2 FNYEAQ. CDR3 DNA sequence: TGTGCCAGCAGCGGCCCGGATGGGACTGAAGCTTTCTTT. This codes for CASSGPDGTEAFF.

DNA for the CDR3: TGTGCCAGCAGCCCGAAGACGGACAGGAGCTCCTACGAGCAGTACTTC. This translates into CASSPKTDRSSYEQYF. The rearrangement links TRBV11-2 to TRBJ2-7; 7 nucleotides line up with TRBD1. Unmatched junction bases numbered 10, after V lost 5 bases and J lost 0 bases. The CDR3 has 16 amino acids. Germline CDR1 SGHAT, CDR2 FQNNGV.

In this sample, this clone turned up once. The J gene is TRBJ1-3, the V gene TRBV5-4; D is unclear. The CDR3 spans 14 residues. V was clipped by 0 bases and J by 2 bases, with 6 bases between them. CDR1 and CDR2 (germline): SGHNT, YYREEE (reference sequence). CDR3: CASSLAGAGNTIYF. The DNA of the CDR3 is TGTGCCAGCAGCTTGGCTGGGGCTGGAAACACCATATATTTT.

CDR3: CASSARDRVNTEAFF. CDR3 nucleotides: TGTGCCAGCAGCGCCCGGGACAGGGTGAACACTGAAGCTTTCTTT. The chain is built from TRBV3-1 (or the pseudogene TRBV3-2) and TRBJ1-1, with 9 bases identical to TRBD1. This CDR3 comprises 15 residues. The ends lost 5 bases at V and 0 bases at J; junction bases unmatched: 4. Germline CDR1 LGHDT, CDR2 YNNKEL (reference sequence).

The J gene is TRBJ1-2, the V gene TRBV5-4; maybe TRBD1 (5 bases). The CDR3 runs to 15 residues. CDR1 and CDR2 (germline): SGHNT, YYREEE (reference sequence). The ends were cut back, 4 bases at V and 6 bases at J, with 19 bases in the middle. CDR3 sequence (DNA): TGTGCCAGCAGCGGGGCGGGATCGATGAGGAATGGCTACACCTTC. Translation: CASSGAGSMRNGYTF.

With respect to this clone: A read error may produce the germline difference seen at one junction end. Other DNA sequences in the same sample also yield this CDR3. V usage is TRBV5-1 and J usage is TRBJ1-1; tentatively, D is TRBD1 (6 bases). The CDR3 runs to 14 residues. Germline V gene sequence: CDR1 SGHRS, CDR2 YFSETQ. CDR3 DNA: TGTGCCAGCAGCTTGGTACAGGGGAACACTGAAGCTTTCTTT. As protein: CASSLVQGNTEAFF.

This clone has a single count. V usage is TRBV3-1 (or the pseudogene TRBV3-2) and J usage is TRBJ2-3; 12 bases agree with TRBD2. J gave up 4 bases and V 6 bases, and 8 bases lay outside the gene matches. Looked up from germline, CDR1 is LGHDT and CDR2 is YNNKEL (reference sequence). CDR3 length: 16 amino acids. The CDR3 coding sequence is TGTGCCAGCAGACCCTCTAGCGGGGGGGCGGCAGATACGCAGTATTTT. Residues: CASRPSSGGAADTQYF.

This rearrangement joins TRBV5-1 to TRBJ1-6; D remains unclear. CDR3 length equals 16 residues. Germline assignment: CDR1 SGHRS and CDR2 YFSETQ. Trimming took off 3 bases at V and 0 bases at J, with 10 bases between the two ends. CDR3 sequence: CASSSSVSSYNSPLHF. The CDR3 DNA reads as TGCGCCAGCAGCTCCTCAGTGAGCTCCTATAATTCACCCCTCCACTTT.

This chain joins TRBV3-1 (or the pseudogene TRBV3-2) and TRBJ2-7; TRBD2 matches at 8 bases. Trimming cost V 4 bases and J 7 bases; bases outside gene matches: 6. Germline lookup yields CDR1 LGHDT and CDR2 YNNKEL (reference sequence). The CDR3 extends over 13 amino acids. The CDR3 loop reads CASSLGGAREQYF. The CDR3, as DNA: TGTGCCAGCAGCCTCGGGGGGGCCCGAGAGCAGTACTTC.

The chain uses TRBV6-5 and TRBJ2-7; 9 positions match TRBD1. This CDR3 region has 16 residues. Per the germline V gene, CDR1 is MNHEY and CDR2 is SVGAGI. V was pared by 4 bases and J by 5 bases, with 12 bases of the junction left unmatched. This CDR3 is CASSSTPGQGSDEQYF. The CDR3 nucleotides read TGTGCCAGCAGTTCCACCCCGGGACAGGGATCCGACGAGCAGTACTTC.

The rearrangement joins TRBV4-2 to TRBJ1-4, with D possibly TRBD1 on 5 matching bases. V lost 0 bases to trimming and J lost 0 bases, with 14 bases between them. The CDR3 has 18 amino acids. In germline, CDR1 is LGHNA, CDR2 YNFKEQ. This CDR3 reads CASSQDWGRISTNEKLFF. The CDR3 coding sequence is TGTGCCAGCAGCCAAGATTGGGGCAGGATTTCAACTAATGAAAAACTGTTTTTT.

The gene calls are TRBV5-1 and TRBJ1-1, with no clear D. Germline values: CDR1 SGHRS, CDR2 YFSETQ. The CDR3 sequence is 14 residues long. With 0 bases removed from V and 0 bases from J, the gap between germline ends came to 6 bases. The CDR3 region is CASSLEPVNTEAFF. The CDR3 region has the DNA TGCGCCAGCAGCTTGGAGCCCGTGAACACTGAAGCTTTCTTT. Full variable domain (outside the CDR3, taken from reference TRBV5-1 and TRBJ1-1): KAGVTQTPRYLIKTRGQQVTLSCSPISGHRSVSWYQQTPGQGLQFLFEYFSETQRNKGNFPGRFSGRQFSNSRSEMNVSTLELGDSALYLCASSLEPVNTEAFFGQGTRLTVV.

This chain connects TRBV9 to TRBJ1-6; D gene uncertain. Germline V gene lookup returns CDR1 SGDLS and CDR2 YYNGEE. V was clipped by 0 bases and J by 6 bases, with 4 bases between them. This CDR3 spans 13 amino acids. The CDR3 nucleotides are TGTGCCAGCAGCGTAGCCTCTAATTCACCCCTCCACTTT. This sequence encodes CASSVASNSPLHF.

The rearrangement uses TRBV5-1 and TRBJ2-5; D perhaps matches TRBD2 (6 bases). Germline assignment: CDR1 SGHRS and CDR2 YFSETQ. V was trimmed by 4 bases and J by 2 bases, leaving 15 bases between them. This CDR3 region has 15 residues. DNA for the CDR3: TGCGCCAGCAGCCACCACGGAGGGGATCAAGAGACCCAGTACTTC. The encoded protein is CASSHHGGDQETQYF.